These 5 T cell receptor beta chains came from one sample sequenced in a study of blood T cell repertoires in COVID-19. Assay used: immunoSEQ multiplex PCR; TCRdb lists only in-frame clones, some missing. The table has approximately 100,000 clones, roughly 80% seen once. Material for sequencing was peripheral blood. These receptors were obtained from a woman in her sixties with acute or convalescent COVID-19.

In this sample, this clone turned up once. This chain links TRBV6-2 or TRBV6-3 with TRBJ1-2; the D is unclear. The CDR3 sequence is 13 residues long. Germline CDR1 and CDR2: MNHEY and SVGEGT. The ends were cut back, 3 bases at V and 4 bases at J, with 9 bases in the middle. CDR3 coding DNA: TGTGCCAGCAGTTATATACGGAGCTATGGCTACACCTTC. As protein: CASSYIRSYGYTF.

This chain links TRBV5-1 with TRBJ1-4; D possibly corresponds to TRBD1 (6 bases). V lost 0 bases to trimming and J lost 0 bases, with 12 bases between them. Germline V gene lookup returns CDR1 SGHRS and CDR2 YFSETQ. The CDR3 is 17 residues long. The CDR3 DNA reads TGCGCCAGCAGCTTGGCAGGACAGACAACAACTAATGAAAAACTGTTTTTT. This sequence encodes CASSLAGQTTTNEKLFF.

The V gene is TRBV21-1, the J gene TRBJ2-7; TRBD1, the D gene given by the table, was not confirmed from the DNA. TRBV21-1 is assigned pseudogene status. The CDR3 covers 14 residues. The CDR3 here is CASGKHSPSYEQYF. CDR3 nucleotide sequence: TGTGCCAGCGGAAAACACAGTCCTTCGTACGAGCAGTACTTC.

The chain has TRBV7-9 and TRBJ1-5; perhaps TRBD1 as D (6 bases). This CDR3 has 12 amino acids. The V end lost 4 bases, the J end lost 9 bases, and 10 bases lay between the germline ends. From germline, CDR1 is SEHNR and CDR2 FQNEAQ (reference sequence). CDR3 nucleotide sequence: TGTGCCAGCAGCTCCGACAGGCGGCCCCAGCATTTT. It codes for CASSSDRRPQHF.

As to this clone: The junction departs from the called germline gene at one end, perhaps through a read error. V gene TRBV7-7 combines with J gene TRBJ2-5; TRBD2 is a possible D gene (7 bases). Germline V gene sequence: CDR1 SSHAT, CDR2 FNYEAQ (reference sequence). The CDR3 extends over 16 amino acids. Here the CDR3 DNA reads TGTGCTAGCAGCTTAGAGGTGACGGGGGGCTGGGAGACCCAGTACTTC. Translated: CASSLEVTGGWETQYF. Drawing the rest from reference TRBV7-7 and TRBJ2-5, the complete variable domain is GAGVSQSPRYKVTKRGQDVTLRCDPISSHATLYWYQQALGQGPEFLTYFNYEAQPDKSGLPSDRFSAERPEGSISTLTIQRTEQRDSAMYRCASSLEVTGGWETQYFGPGTRLLVL.